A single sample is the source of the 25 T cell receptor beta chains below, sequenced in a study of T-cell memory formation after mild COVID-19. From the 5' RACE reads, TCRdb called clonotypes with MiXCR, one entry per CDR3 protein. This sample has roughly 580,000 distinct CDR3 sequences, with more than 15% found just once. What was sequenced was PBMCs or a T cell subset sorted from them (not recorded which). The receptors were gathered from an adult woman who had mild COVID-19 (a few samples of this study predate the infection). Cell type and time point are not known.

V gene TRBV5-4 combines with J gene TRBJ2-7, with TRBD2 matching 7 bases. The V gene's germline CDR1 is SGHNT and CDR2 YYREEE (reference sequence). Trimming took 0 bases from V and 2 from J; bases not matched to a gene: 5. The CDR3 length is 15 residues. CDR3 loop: CASSLAGGKTYEQYF. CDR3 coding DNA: TGTGCCAGCAGCTTGGCGGGGGGAAAGACCTACGAGCAGTACTTC.

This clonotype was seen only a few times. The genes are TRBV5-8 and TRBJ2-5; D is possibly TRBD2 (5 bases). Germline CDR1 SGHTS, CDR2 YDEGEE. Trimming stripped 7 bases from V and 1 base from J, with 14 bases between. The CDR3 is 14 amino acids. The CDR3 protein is CASPYGSSQETQYF. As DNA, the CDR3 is TGTGCCAGCCCTTATGGGAGTAGCCAAGAGACCCAGTACTTC.

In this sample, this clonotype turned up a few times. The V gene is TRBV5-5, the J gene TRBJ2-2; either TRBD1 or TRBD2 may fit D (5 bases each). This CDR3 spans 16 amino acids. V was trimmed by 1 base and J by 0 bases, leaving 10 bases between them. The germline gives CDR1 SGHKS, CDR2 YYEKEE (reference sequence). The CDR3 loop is CASSLYGGTNTGELFF. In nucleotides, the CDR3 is TGTGCCAGCAGCTTGTATGGGGGAACGAACACCGGGGAGCTGTTTTTT.

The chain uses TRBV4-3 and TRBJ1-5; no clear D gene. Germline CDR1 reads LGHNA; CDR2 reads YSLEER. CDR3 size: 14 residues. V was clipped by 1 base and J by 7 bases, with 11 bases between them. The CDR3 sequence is CASSQGRGIQPQHF. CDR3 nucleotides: TGCGCCAGCAGCCAAGGGAGAGGGATCCAGCCCCAGCATTTT.

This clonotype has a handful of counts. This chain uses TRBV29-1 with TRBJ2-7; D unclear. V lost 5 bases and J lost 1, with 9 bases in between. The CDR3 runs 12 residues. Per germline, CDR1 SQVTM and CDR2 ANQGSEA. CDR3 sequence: CSVHGPSYEQYF. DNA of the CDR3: TGCAGCGTTCACGGCCCGTCCTACGAGCAGTACTTC.

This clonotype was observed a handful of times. The CDR3 sequence: CASSVRGQSSYNEQFF. The CDR3 DNA reads TGTGCCAGCAGCGTGCGGGGGCAGAGCTCCTACAATGAGCAGTTCTTC. This sequence joins TRBV7-3 and TRBJ2-1, with a weak D call TRBD2 (7 bases). The CDR3 has 16 amino acids. Trimming pared 5 bases from V and 0 bases from J, leaving 14 bases between. Looked up from germline, CDR1 is SGHTA and CDR2 is FQGTGA.

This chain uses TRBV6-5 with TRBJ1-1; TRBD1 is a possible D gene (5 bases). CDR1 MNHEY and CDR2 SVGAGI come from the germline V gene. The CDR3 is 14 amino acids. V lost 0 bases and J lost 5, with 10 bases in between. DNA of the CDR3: TGTGCCAGCAGTTACTCCAGGGTTGGTACTGAAGCTTTCTTT. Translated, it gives CASSYSRVGTEAFF.

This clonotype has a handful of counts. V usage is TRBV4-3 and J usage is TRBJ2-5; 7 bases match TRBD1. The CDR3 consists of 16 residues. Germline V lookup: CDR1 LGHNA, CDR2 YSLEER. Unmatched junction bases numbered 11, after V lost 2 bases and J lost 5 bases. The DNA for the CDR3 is TGCGCCAGCAGCCAACAAGGGACAGCTACTCGGGAGACCCAGTACTTC. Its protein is CASSQQGTATRETQYF.

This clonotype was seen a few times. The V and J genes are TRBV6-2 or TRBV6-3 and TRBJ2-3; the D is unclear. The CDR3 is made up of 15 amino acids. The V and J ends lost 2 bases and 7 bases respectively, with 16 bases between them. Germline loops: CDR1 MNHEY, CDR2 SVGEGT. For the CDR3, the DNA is TGTGCCAGCAGTTACCGGAGAGGCCCCCTGTATACGCAGTATTTT. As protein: CASSYRRGPLYTQYF.

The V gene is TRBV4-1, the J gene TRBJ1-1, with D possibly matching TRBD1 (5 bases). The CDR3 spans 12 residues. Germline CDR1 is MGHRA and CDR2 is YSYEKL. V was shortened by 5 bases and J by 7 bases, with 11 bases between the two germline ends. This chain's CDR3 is CASSSPTVEAFF. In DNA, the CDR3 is TGCGCCAGCAGCTCTCCGACAGTTGAAGCTTTCTTT.

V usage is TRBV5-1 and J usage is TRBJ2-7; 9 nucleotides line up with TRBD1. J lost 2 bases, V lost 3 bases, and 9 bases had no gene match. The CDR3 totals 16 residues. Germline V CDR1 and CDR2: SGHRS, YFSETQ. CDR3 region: CASSWAGTGTPYEQYF. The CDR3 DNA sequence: TGCGCCAGCAGCTGGGCAGGGACAGGGACCCCCTACGAGCAGTACTTC. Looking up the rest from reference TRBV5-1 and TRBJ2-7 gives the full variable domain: KAGVTQTPRYLIKTRGQQVTLSCSPISGHRSVSWYQQTPGQGLQFLFEYFSETQRNKGNFPGRFSGRQFSNSRSEMNVSTLELGDSALYLCASSWAGTGTPYEQYFGPGTRLTVT.

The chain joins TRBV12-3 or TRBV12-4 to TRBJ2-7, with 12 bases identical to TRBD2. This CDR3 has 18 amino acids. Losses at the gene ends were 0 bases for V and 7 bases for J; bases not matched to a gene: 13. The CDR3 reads CASSLAGTSGLRPVEQYF. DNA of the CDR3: TGTGCCAGCAGTTTAGCCGGGACTAGCGGGTTACGACCGGTGGAGCAGTACTTC.

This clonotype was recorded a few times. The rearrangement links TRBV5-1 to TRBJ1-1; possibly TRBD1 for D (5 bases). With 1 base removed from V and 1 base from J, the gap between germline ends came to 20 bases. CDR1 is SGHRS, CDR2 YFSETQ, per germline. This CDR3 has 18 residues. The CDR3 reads CASSLMSTPGLRNTEAFF. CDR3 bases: TGCGCCAGCAGCTTGATGTCAACCCCGGGACTCCGGAACACTGAAGCTTTCTTT.

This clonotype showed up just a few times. The CDR3 DNA sequence: TGTGCCAGCAGCTTAACCGGGAGGGCCGGGGAGACCCAGTACTTC. Translation gives CASSLTGRAGETQYF. J is TRBJ2-5 and V is TRBV7-3; 8 bases map to TRBD2. Germline CDR1 is SGHTA and CDR2 is FQGTGA. This CDR3 comprises 15 residues. V lost 0 bases, J lost 5 bases, and 5 bases stayed unmatched.

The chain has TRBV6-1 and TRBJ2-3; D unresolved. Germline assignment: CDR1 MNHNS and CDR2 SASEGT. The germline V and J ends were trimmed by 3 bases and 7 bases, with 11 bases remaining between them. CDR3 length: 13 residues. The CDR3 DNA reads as TGTGCCAGCAGTGAGTTGGTGGAGAATACGCAGTATTTT. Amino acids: CASSELVENTQYF.

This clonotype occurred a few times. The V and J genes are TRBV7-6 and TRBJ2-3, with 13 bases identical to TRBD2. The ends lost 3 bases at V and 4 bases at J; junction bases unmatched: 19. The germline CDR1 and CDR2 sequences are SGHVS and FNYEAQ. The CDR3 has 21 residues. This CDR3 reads CASSFLVRTSGGLWRPDTQYF. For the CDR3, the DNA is TGTGCCAGCAGCTTCCTTGTTCGGACTAGCGGGGGTCTGTGGCGGCCAGATACGCAGTATTTT.

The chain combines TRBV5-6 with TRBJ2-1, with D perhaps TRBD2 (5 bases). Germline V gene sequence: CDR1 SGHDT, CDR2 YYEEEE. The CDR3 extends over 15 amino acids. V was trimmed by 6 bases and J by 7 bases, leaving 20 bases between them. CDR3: CASTPPSGSLNEQFF. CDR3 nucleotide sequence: TGTGCCAGCACCCCTCCGTCGGGGTCCTTGAATGAGCAGTTCTTC. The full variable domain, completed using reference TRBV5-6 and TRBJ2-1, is DAGVTQSPTHLIKTRGQQVTLRCSPKSGHDTVSWYQQALGQGPQFIFQYYEEEERQRGNFPDRFSGHQFPNYSSELNVNALLLGDSALYLCASTPPSGSLNEQFFGPGTRLTVL.

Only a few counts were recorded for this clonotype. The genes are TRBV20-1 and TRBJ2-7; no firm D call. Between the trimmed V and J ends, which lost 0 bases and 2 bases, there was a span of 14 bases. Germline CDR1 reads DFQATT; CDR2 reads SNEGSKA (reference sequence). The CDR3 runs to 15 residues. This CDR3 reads CSARDTRTHAYEQYF. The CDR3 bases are TGCAGTGCTAGAGATACCAGAACCCACGCCTACGAGCAGTACTTC.

CDR3 loop: CASSTGQRRFYGYTF. Written as DNA, the CDR3 is TGTGCCAGTAGTACCGGACAGCGGAGGTTTTATGGCTACACCTTC. This chain links TRBV19 with TRBJ1-2, with D possibly TRBD1 on 6 matching bases. The ends were cut back, 4 bases at V and 5 bases at J, with 17 bases in the middle. The V gene's germline CDR1 is LNHDA and CDR2 SQIVND (reference sequence). The CDR3 length is 15 residues.

The CDR3 sequence is CASSPITGNADTQYF. CDR3 DNA: TGTGCCAGCAGTCCTATCACAGGGAATGCAGATACGCAGTATTTT. The rearrangement links TRBV27 to TRBJ2-3; tentative D call: TRBD1 (6 bases). From germline, CDR1 is MNHEY and CDR2 SMNVEV (reference sequence). The CDR3 consists of 15 residues. The ends were cut back, 5 bases at V and 4 bases at J, with 16 bases in the middle.

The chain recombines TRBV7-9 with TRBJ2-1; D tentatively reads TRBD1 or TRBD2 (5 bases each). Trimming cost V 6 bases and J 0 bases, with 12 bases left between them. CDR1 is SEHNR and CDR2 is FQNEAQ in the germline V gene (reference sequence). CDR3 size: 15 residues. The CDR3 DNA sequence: TGTGCCAGCAGATTCGAGGGGAGCTCCTACAATGAGCAGTTCTTC. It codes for CASRFEGSSYNEQFF.

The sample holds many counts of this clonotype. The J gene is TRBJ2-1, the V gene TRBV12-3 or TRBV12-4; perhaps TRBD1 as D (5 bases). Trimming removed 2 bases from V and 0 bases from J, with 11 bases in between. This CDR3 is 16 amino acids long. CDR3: CASSLRQGSSYNEQFF. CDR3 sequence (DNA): TGTGCCAGCAGTTTACGCCAGGGCAGCTCCTACAATGAGCAGTTCTTC.

CDR3: CATSDSGGNTIYF. CDR3 DNA: TGTGCCACCAGTGATTCGGGGGGAAACACCATATATTTT. The chain employs TRBV24-1 and TRBJ1-3; D remains ambiguous. CDR3 length equals 13 residues. Germline assignment: CDR1 KGHDR and CDR2 SFDVKD. With 2 bases removed from V and 4 bases from J, the gap between germline ends came to 5 bases.

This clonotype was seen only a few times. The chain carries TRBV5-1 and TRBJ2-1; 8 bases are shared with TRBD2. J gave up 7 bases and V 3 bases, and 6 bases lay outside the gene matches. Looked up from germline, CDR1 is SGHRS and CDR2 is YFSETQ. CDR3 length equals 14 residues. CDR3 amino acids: CASSSGLVWNEQFF. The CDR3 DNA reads TGCGCCAGCAGCTCGGGACTAGTATGGAATGAGCAGTTCTTC.

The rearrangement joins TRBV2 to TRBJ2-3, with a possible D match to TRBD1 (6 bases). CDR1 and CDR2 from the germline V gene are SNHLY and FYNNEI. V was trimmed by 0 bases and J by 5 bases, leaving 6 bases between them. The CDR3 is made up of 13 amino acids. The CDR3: CASSEARGDTQYF. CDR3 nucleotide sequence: TGTGCCAGCAGTGAAGCCAGGGGAGATACGCAGTATTTT. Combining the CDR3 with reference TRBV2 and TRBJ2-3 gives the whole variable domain EPEVTQTPSHQVTQMGQEVILRCVPISNHLYFYWYRQILGQKVEFLVSFYNNEISEKSEIFDDQFSVERPDGSNFTLKIRSTKLEDSAMYFCASSEARGDTQYFGPGTRLTVL.